These 4 T cell receptor beta chains originate from one sample sequenced in a study of T cell responses to AZD1222 COVID-19 vaccine. The protocol was immunoSEQ multiplex PCR, while the TCRdb copy is restricted to in-frame clones and leaves out a portion. This sample has approximately 150,000 clones, with less than 95% found just once. The specimen comprised peripheral blood, sampled on day 0 of AZD1222 vaccination. The origin of the receptors is an adult in good health.

This clone was seen a few times. This chain links TRBV2 with TRBJ1-5; D is unclear. This CDR3 is built from 15 residues. Germline V CDR1 and CDR2: SNHLY, FYNNEI. The V end lost 0 bases, the J end lost 11 bases, and 17 bases lay between the germline ends. The DNA for the CDR3 is TGTGCCAGCAGTGAAGCGCGCGGCCCTCAAATCGCCCAGCATTTT. It encodes CASSEARGPQIAQHF.

The chain couples TRBV19 to TRBJ1-2; 8 bases match TRBD1. CDR1 and CDR2 from the germline V gene are LNHDA and SQIVND (reference sequence). The V segment lost 7 bases and the J segment 7 bases; nucleotides outside the gene matches: 14. The CDR3 extends over 15 amino acids. The CDR3 protein is CASIGPRGLFGGYTF. The DNA for the CDR3 is TGTGCCAGTATTGGGCCCAGGGGGCTCTTTGGTGGCTACACCTTC.

The CDR3 loop is CASSFLAGGGGTEAFF. The CDR3 bases are TGTGCCAGCAGCTTTCTGGCAGGCGGTGGAGGGACTGAAGCTTTCTTT. The J gene is TRBJ1-1, the V gene TRBV7-9, with D unclear. Trimming took 3 bases from V and 5 from J, leaving 19 bases between them. Germline V lookup: CDR1 SEHNR, CDR2 FQNEAQ (reference sequence). The CDR3 is made up of 16 amino acids.

The V gene is TRBV6-4, the J gene TRBJ1-5; a weak D match, TRBD1 (5 bases). The CDR3 runs 16 residues. Trimming left V 8 bases short and J 1 base short, with 18 bases between. CDR1 MRHNA and CDR2 SNTAGT come from the germline V gene. As DNA, the CDR3 is TGTGCCAGCCGTCCACCTCGGGGGTACAGCAATCAGCCCCAGCATTTT. Translating it yields CASRPPRGYSNQPQHF.